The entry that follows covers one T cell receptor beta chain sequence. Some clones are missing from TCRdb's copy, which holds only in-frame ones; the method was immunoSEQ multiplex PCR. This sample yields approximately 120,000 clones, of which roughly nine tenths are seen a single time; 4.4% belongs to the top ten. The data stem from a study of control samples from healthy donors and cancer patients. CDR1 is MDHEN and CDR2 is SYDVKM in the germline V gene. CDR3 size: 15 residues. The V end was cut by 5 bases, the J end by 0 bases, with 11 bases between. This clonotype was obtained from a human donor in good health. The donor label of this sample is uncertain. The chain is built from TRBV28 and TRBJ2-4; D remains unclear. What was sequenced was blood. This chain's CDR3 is CASSRVGLAKNIQYF. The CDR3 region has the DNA TGTGCCAGCAGTAGAGTCGGGCTAGCCAAAAACATTCAGTACTTC.